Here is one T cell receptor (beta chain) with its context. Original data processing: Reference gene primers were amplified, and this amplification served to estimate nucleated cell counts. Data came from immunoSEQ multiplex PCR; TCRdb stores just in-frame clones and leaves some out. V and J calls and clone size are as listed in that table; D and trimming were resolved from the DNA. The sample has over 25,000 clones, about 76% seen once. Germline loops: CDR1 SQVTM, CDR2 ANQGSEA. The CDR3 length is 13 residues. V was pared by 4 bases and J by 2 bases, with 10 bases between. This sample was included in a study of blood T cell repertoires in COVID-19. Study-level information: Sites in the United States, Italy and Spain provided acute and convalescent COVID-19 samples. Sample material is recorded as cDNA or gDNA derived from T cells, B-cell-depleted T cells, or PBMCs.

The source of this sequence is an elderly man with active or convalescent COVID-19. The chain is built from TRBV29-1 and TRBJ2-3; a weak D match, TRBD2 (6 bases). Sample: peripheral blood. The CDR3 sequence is CSVAGAVTDTQYF. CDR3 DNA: TGCAGCGTTGCGGGAGCCGTCACAGATACGCAGTATTTT.